The 9 T cell receptor beta chains listed next were all sequenced from one sample in a study of molecular identifiers for immune sequencing clone quantification. MiXCR, run by TCRdb on the PCR reads, gives a single entry per CDR3 protein. Among 88,000 or so distinct CDR3 sequences listed, about 21% were seen once. Specimen: naive CD8+ T cells from blood, with Jurkat cell RNA spiked in. Regarding subset: FACS-sorted CD8+CD4-CCR7+CD45RA+ naive T cells. Every receptor here comes from a human donor in good health. Some libraries in this study had Jurkat cell RNA spiked in.

This clonotype turned up a few times. The chain joins TRBV6-1 to TRBJ2-7, with a tentative D call TRBD1 (6 bases). Trimming took 4 bases from V and 2 from J, leaving 15 bases between them. Germline lookup yields CDR1 MNHNS and CDR2 SASEGT. There are 15 residues in the CDR3. The CDR3 spells CASSGFRGAAYEQYF. The CDR3 nucleotides are TGTGCCAGCAGTGGGTTCAGGGGTGCCGCCTACGAGCAGTACTTC.

This clonotype came up a few times. The rearrangement links TRBV4-1 to TRBJ2-5; 12 bases map to TRBD2. Trimming removed 0 bases from V and 2 bases from J; junction bases left unmatched: 4. The CDR3 contains 17 residues. The germline CDR1 and CDR2 sequences are MGHRA and YSYEKL. The CDR3 reads CASSQESSGGAQETQYF. The CDR3 bases are TGCGCCAGCAGCCAAGAGTCTAGCGGGGGGGCTCAAGAGACCCAGTACTTC.

Of note for this clonotype: One end of the junction is discordant with germline, which a read error may explain. This chain uses TRBV12-5 with TRBJ1-1, with TRBD1 matching 8 bases. Germline CDR1 and CDR2: LGHNT and FRNRAP. The length of the CDR3 is 17 residues. CDR3 loop: CASGLHLTGAWGTEAVF. The DNA of the CDR3 is TGTGCTAGTGGTTTGCATTTGACAGGGGCATGGGGCACTGAAGCTGTCTTT.

This clonotype was observed many times. The rearrangement uses TRBV7-9 and TRBJ2-7; tentative D call: TRBD1 (5 bases). Per germline, CDR1 SEHNR and CDR2 FQNEAQ (reference sequence). The CDR3 totals 15 residues. Trimming removed 4 bases at V and 4 bases at J, with 17 bases between. This chain's CDR3 is CASSSQLGRAYEQYF. The CDR3 DNA follows: TGTGCCAGCAGCTCCCAGCTGGGCAGGGCATACGAGCAGTACTTC.

For this clonotype: A much larger clone lies a single base off, so this may be a read error. A read error is likely, as this CDR3 ends without the conserved phenylalanine or tryptophan. The chain is built from TRBV6-6 and TRBJ2-7; unclear D gene. The CDR3 consists of 11 residues. V gave up 2 bases and J gave up 6 bases, with 5 bases separating them. Looked up from germline, CDR1 is MNHNY and CDR2 is SVGAGI (reference sequence). CDR3 sequence reads: CASSYPPEQYL. CDR3 nucleotide sequence: TGTGCCAGCAGTTACCCCCCCGAGCAGTACCTC.

At least ten counts were recorded for this clonotype. V is TRBV5-8 and J is TRBJ1-5; D ambiguous. CDR1 and CDR2 (germline): SGHTS, YDEGEE. This CDR3 spans 11 amino acids. With 0 bases removed from V and 7 bases from J, the gap between germline ends came to 2 bases. CDR3 in amino acids: CASSLDQPQHF. CDR3 nucleotides: TGTGCCAGCAGCTTGGACCAGCCCCAGCATTTT.

The sample holds many counts of this clonotype. The junction does not match germline at one end; this may be a read error. The CDR3 DNA sequence: TGTGCCAGCAGCTTATGGTCACTATCGAGCTTTGTCTTC. Encoded protein: CASSLWSLSSFVF. The V gene is TRBV11-2, the J gene TRBJ2-1; D unresolved. CDR1 is SGHAT and CDR2 is FQNNGV in the germline V gene. CDR3 size: 13 residues.

This clonotype was detected ten times or more. J is TRBJ2-3 and V is TRBV4-3; 10 bases match TRBD1. After removal of 3 bases from V and 5 bases from J, the junction contained 11 bases not matched to a gene. The CDR3 runs 17 residues. Germline V gene lookup returns CDR1 LGHNA and CDR2 YSLEER. CDR3 nucleotide sequence: TGCGCCAGCAGCCAGGCCAGCCGGGACAGGGGCATAGATACGCAGTATTTT. It is translated as CASSQASRDRGIDTQYF.

The table lists this clonotype with a few counts. The chain couples TRBV13 to TRBJ1-1; D unresolved. V lost 5 bases, J lost 4 bases, and 20 bases lay in between. The CDR3 sequence is 16 residues long. Germline CDR1 reads PRHDT; CDR2 reads FYEKMQ (reference sequence). CDR3 sequence (DNA): TGTGCCAGCAGCCCCCGGCGAGGCTTGGGAGGCACTGAAGCTTTCTTT. Translating it yields CASSPRRGLGGTEAFF.